Presented here are 11 T cell receptor beta chains from one specimen sequenced in a study of blood T cell repertoires in COVID-19 (dated by TCRdb to 2020 to 2021). The library came from the immunoSEQ multiplex PCR assay. As stored in TCRdb, this immuneACCESS dataset retains in-frame rearrangements with V and J assigned. A fraction of the clones does not appear; measured against another copy, unresolved V genes explain less than half of the discrepancy, and the remainder lacks a known reason. The sample table contains about 50,000 clones; only one count was recorded for 86% of them. The top ten clones comprise about 4.2% of the sample. Sequencing was carried out using peripheral blood. The origin of the receptors is a man of 80 years or more with active COVID-19.

This clone was observed a single time. The J gene is TRBJ2-1, the V gene TRBV4-1; maybe TRBD1 (5 bases). Per germline, CDR1 MGHRA and CDR2 YSYEKL. CDR3 length: 16 amino acids. V lost 0 bases, J lost 6 bases, and 15 bases lay in between. CDR3 residues: CASSQDAWGVGNEQFF. In nucleotides, the CDR3 is TGCGCCAGCAGCCAAGATGCTTGGGGCGTCGGCAATGAGCAGTTCTTC.

V usage is TRBV27 and J usage is TRBJ1-5, with TRBD1 matching over 7 bases. The junction had 6 bases not matched to a gene; V was cut back by 3 bases and J by 7 bases. CDR1 and CDR2 from the germline V gene are MNHEY and SMNVEV (reference sequence). This CDR3 spans 14 amino acids. The DNA for the CDR3 is TGTGCCAGCAGTTTGAAGGGGGCAGGACAGCCCCAGCATTTT. Translated, it gives CASSLKGAGQPQHF.

The chain combines TRBV5-4 with TRBJ1-1; D gene ambiguous. From germline, CDR1 is SGHNT and CDR2 YYREEE (reference sequence). The CDR3 length is 15 residues. Trimming removed 3 bases from V and 0 bases from J, with 12 bases in between. CDR3 DNA sequence: TGTGCCAGCAGCTCTCCGGGAAATATGAACACTGAAGCTTTCTTT. This translates into CASSSPGNMNTEAFF.

For the CDR3, the DNA is TGTGCCAGCACCCAAGCCGGGTCCTCAACAAACAATGAGCAGTTCTTC. Translated, it gives CASTQAGSSTNNEQFF. V and J are TRBV7-3 and TRBJ2-1; no reliable D call. Germline CDR1 is SGHTA and CDR2 is FQGTGA. The CDR3 length is 16 residues. The V gene lost 7 bases and the J gene lost 5 bases, with 21 bases spanning the gap.

The chain carries TRBV6-1 and TRBJ1-6; 7 bases line up with TRBD1. The CDR3 runs to 18 residues. Germline V gene sequence: CDR1 MNHNS, CDR2 SASEGT. The trim removed 3 bases at V and 5 bases at J, leaving 13 bases unmatched. The DNA for the CDR3 is TGTGCCAGCAGTGAGAAGGGGGCCGGTCACGCCGATAATTCACCCCTCCACTTT. Protein sequence: CASSEKGAGHADNSPLHF.

The rearrangement joins TRBV7-2 to TRBJ2-4; TRBD1 aligns across 9 bases. V shed 4 bases and J 10 bases; nucleotides not matched to a gene: 8. CDR3 length: 14 residues. Per germline, CDR1 SGHTA and CDR2 FQGNSA. This chain's CDR3 is CASSSRDRARIQYF. CDR3 nucleotides: TGTGCCAGCAGCTCCCGGGACAGGGCCCGTATTCAGTACTTC.

Of note for this clone: The sample has other DNA sequences that encode this CDR3 too. The chain is built from TRBV3-1 (or the pseudogene TRBV3-2) and TRBJ1-2, with TRBD1 matching over 9 bases. The CDR3 covers 14 residues. The germline V gene encodes CDR1 LGHDT and CDR2 YNNKEL (reference sequence). Trimming took 3 bases from V and 6 from J; bases not matched to a gene: 5. The DNA of the CDR3 is TGTGCCAGCAGCCAGTTGGACAGGGGAGATGGCTACACCTTC. This translates into CASSQLDRGDGYTF.

J is TRBJ2-1 and V is TRBV5-4; 14 bases align to TRBD2. The CDR3 length is 15 residues. CDR1 is SGHNT and CDR2 is YYREEE in the germline V gene (reference sequence). The V gene end was trimmed by 0 bases and the J gene end by 10 bases; junction bases not matched to a gene: 3. The CDR3 region is CASSLEGLAGVEQFF. In nucleotides, the CDR3 is TGTGCCAGCAGCTTGGAGGGACTAGCGGGAGTGGAGCAGTTCTTC.

This clone turned up a few times. The chain links TRBV5-4 to TRBJ2-3, with 9 positions matching TRBD2. CDR1 is SGHNT and CDR2 is YYREEE in the germline V gene (reference sequence). The CDR3 length is 14 residues. The V segment lost 4 bases and the J segment 6 bases; nucleotides outside the gene matches: 6. CDR3 amino acids: CASSPSGTLDTQYF. CDR3 sequence (DNA): TGTGCCAGCAGCCCTAGCGGGACTTTGGATACGCAGTATTTT. The full variable domain, its missing parts supplied by reference TRBV5-4 and TRBJ2-3, is ETGVTQSPTHLIKTRGQQVTLRCSSQSGHNTVSWYQQALGQGPQFIFQYYREEENGRGNFPPRFSGLQFPNYSSELNVNALELDDSALYLCASSPSGTLDTQYFGPGTRLTVL.

This chain joins TRBV5-1 and TRBJ2-1; TRBD2 matches at 11 bases. J was trimmed by 7 bases and V by 4 bases; bases with no gene match: 7. The germline CDR1 and CDR2 sequences are SGHRS and YFSETQ. The CDR3 runs 15 residues. The CDR3 sequence is CASSPTSGTENEQFF. The CDR3 nucleotides read TGCGCCAGCAGCCCGACTAGCGGGACTGAGAATGAGCAGTTCTTC.

The chain carries TRBV28 and TRBJ2-6; 12 bases are a match to TRBD1. The V gene end was trimmed by 6 bases and the J gene end by 0 bases; junction bases not matched to a gene: 15. CDR1 and CDR2 from the germline V gene are MDHEN and SYDVKM. The CDR3 sequence is 21 residues long. CDR3 in DNA: TGTGCCAGCAGCCCCGCCGGGACAGGGGGCGCCTACTACTCTGGGGCCAACGTCCTGACTTTC. It encodes CASSPAGTGGAYYSGANVLTF.